One and the same sample provided the 17 T cell receptor beta chains below, sequenced in a study of blood T cell repertoires in COVID-19. The repertoire was sequenced with immunoSEQ multiplex PCR; TCRdb's copy has only in-frame clones and lacks some. The data hold 250,000 to 300,000 clones, with approximately 78% observed a single time. The sequenced sample consisted of PBMCs or T cells enriched from blood (not recorded which). All receptors come from a middle-aged man who had been exposed to COVID-19.

The rearrangement links TRBV7-3 to TRBJ2-3; tentative D call: TRBD2 (5 bases). CDR1 SGHTA and CDR2 FQGTGA come from the germline V gene. Trimming removed 6 bases at V and 5 bases at J, with 12 bases between. This CDR3 comprises 13 residues. CDR3 in amino acids: CASRRGRIDTQYF. CDR3 bases: TGTGCCAGCAGGCGTGGGAGAATAGATACGCAGTATTTT.

This chain uses TRBV4-2 with TRBJ1-1; D not certain. Per the germline V gene, CDR1 is LGHNA and CDR2 is YNFKEQ. Trimming took 1 base from V and 1 from J, leaving 10 bases between them. This CDR3 spans 15 amino acids. The CDR3 sequence is CASSQGFGENTEAFF. CDR3 sequence (DNA): TGTGCCAGCAGCCAAGGATTCGGGGAGAACACTGAAGCTTTCTTT.

The chain carries TRBV12-3 or TRBV12-4 and TRBJ1-1; 9 positions agree with TRBD1. This CDR3 spans 13 amino acids. The V and J ends lost 6 bases and 5 bases, in that order; junction bases with no gene match: 4. As DNA, the CDR3 is TGTGCCAGCAGCGGGACAGGGTGGACTGAAGCTTTCTTT. Encoded protein: CASSGTGWTEAFF.

The V gene is TRBV3-1 (or the pseudogene TRBV3-2), the J gene TRBJ2-7; D unresolved. The CDR3 spans 12 residues. Germline CDR1 is LGHDT and CDR2 is YNNKEL (reference sequence). Trimming shortened V by 4 bases and J by 3 bases, and 7 bases separated the two germline ends. The CDR3 region is CASSLSFYEQYF. DNA for the CDR3: TGTGCCAGCAGCCTCAGTTTCTACGAGCAGTACTTC.

The chain recombines TRBV14 with TRBJ2-7; TRBD1 aligns across 7 bases. Germline lookup yields CDR1 SGHDN and CDR2 FVKESK. The CDR3 consists of 13 residues. V was clipped by 5 bases and J by 5 bases; unmatched bases: 6. CDR3 residues: CASSRTGGHEQYF. Here the CDR3 DNA reads TGTGCCAGCAGCAGGACAGGTGGTCACGAGCAGTACTTC.

This chain links TRBV5-4 with TRBJ1-2; D gene ambiguous. V was clipped by 9 bases and J by 8 bases, with 20 bases between them. The CDR3 totals 13 residues. Germline V lookup: CDR1 SGHNT, CDR2 YYREEE (reference sequence). CDR3: CATQLVGAWGYTF. The CDR3 DNA follows: TGTGCCACCCAGTTGGTGGGCGCTTGGGGCTACACCTTC. The full variable domain, its missing parts supplied by reference TRBV5-4 and TRBJ1-2, is ETGVTQSPTHLIKTRGQQVTLRCSSQSGHNTVSWYQQALGQGPQFIFQYYREEENGRGNFPPRFSGLQFPNYSSELNVNALELDDSALYLCATQLVGAWGYTFGSGTRLTVV.

V gene TRBV20-1 combines with J gene TRBJ1-1, with D uncertain. Per the germline V gene, CDR1 is DFQATT and CDR2 is SNEGSKA (reference sequence). V was trimmed by 3 bases and J by 10 bases, leaving 12 bases between them. The CDR3 covers 11 residues. The CDR3 sequence: CSASAAPGAFF. CDR3 nucleotides: TGCAGTGCTAGTGCGGCCCCGGGAGCTTTCTTT.

There are a few counts of this clone. The chain has TRBV7-3 and TRBJ1-4; D is possibly TRBD1 (5 bases). The CDR3 covers 13 residues. Germline V gives CDR1 SGHTA, CDR2 FQGTGA. V lost 5 bases, J lost 7 bases, and 11 bases lay in between. CDR3 region: CASSQIGGEKLFF. CDR3 sequence (DNA): TGTGCCAGCAGCCAAATCGGGGGTGAAAAACTGTTTTTT.

The chain employs TRBV29-1 and TRBJ1-2; 7 bases align to TRBD1. J was trimmed by 8 bases and V by 7 bases; bases with no gene match: 10. This CDR3 is 12 amino acids long. Germline assignment: CDR1 SQVTM and CDR2 ANQGSEA. The CDR3 bases are TGCAGCGCGATGGGACAACAGGGGGGCTACACCTTC. Protein sequence: CSAMGQQGGYTF.

This sequence joins TRBV6-5 and TRBJ1-1; no definite D call. Germline V gene data show CDR1 as MNHEY and CDR2 as SVGAGI. Trimming took off 7 bases at V and 13 bases at J, with 16 bases between the two ends. The CDR3 covers 11 residues. CDR3 amino acids: CASTHEYGVFF. Here the CDR3 DNA reads TGTGCCAGCACCCACGAGTATGGTGTTTTCTTT.

CDR3 sequence (DNA): TGTGCCAGCAGCTCCACTAGCGGGGGATACAATGAGCAGTTCTTC. Translation gives CASSSTSGGYNEQFF. This chain uses TRBV11-2 with TRBJ2-1, with TRBD2 identical over 11 bases. The CDR3 is 15 residues long. CDR1 and CDR2 from the germline V gene are SGHAT and FQNNGV. Unmatched junction bases numbered 3, after V lost 4 bases and J lost 4 bases.

The chain has TRBV2 and TRBJ2-3, with D possibly matching TRBD1 (5 bases). Germline-derived CDR1 and CDR2 are SNHLY and FYNNEI. The CDR3 covers 13 residues. Trimming removed 8 bases from V and 6 bases from J, with 15 bases in between. The CDR3 DNA reads TGTGCCAGCGCCCGGGCAGGGTCGGATACGCAGTATTTT. Protein: CASARAGSDTQYF.

The chain uses TRBV18 and TRBJ1-2; tentatively, D is TRBD1 (6 bases). Looked up from germline, CDR1 is KGHSH and CDR2 is LQKENI. V was cut by 3 bases and J by 4 bases, with 12 bases left in between. The CDR3 covers 14 residues. CDR3 in amino acids: CASSPDRSVYGYTF. CDR3 sequence (DNA): TGTGCCAGCTCACCCGACAGGTCTGTCTATGGCTACACCTTC. Full variable domain (outside the CDR3, taken from reference TRBV18 and TRBJ1-2): NAGVMQNPRHLVRRRGQEARLRCSPMKGHSHVYWYRQLPEEGLKFMVYLQKENIIDESGMPKERFSAEFPKEGPSILRIQQVVRGDSAAYFCASSPDRSVYGYTFGSGTRLTVV.

The chain joins TRBV4-1 to TRBJ1-2, with 7 bases lining up with TRBD1. There are 12 residues in the CDR3. Germline values: CDR1 MGHRA, CDR2 YSYEKL. J lost 6 bases, V lost 4 bases, and 2 bases had no gene match. CDR3 in DNA: TGCGCCAGCAGCCTTACAGGGGATGGCTACACCTTC. Protein: CASSLTGDGYTF.

The chain joins TRBV19 to TRBJ2-7, with D perhaps matching TRBD2 (7 bases). V was pared by 5 bases and J by 7 bases, with 21 bases between. The CDR3 is made up of 15 amino acids. Germline V gene data show CDR1 as LNHDA and CDR2 as SQIVND (reference sequence). The chain's CDR3 is CASSRGDNRLGEQYF. The CDR3 DNA is TGTGCCAGTAGTCGGGGGGACAACCGTCTAGGGGAGCAGTACTTC.

The V call is TRBV6-5, the J call TRBJ2-1, with 12 bases aligning to TRBD2. Germline loops: CDR1 MNHEY, CDR2 SVGAGI. The CDR3 has 15 amino acids. Trimming removed 5 bases from V and 5 bases from J; junction bases left unmatched: 4. The CDR3 DNA reads as TGTGCCAGCAGTACCCTAGCGGGAGGGCACAATGAGCAGTTCTTC. Translation: CASSTLAGGHNEQFF.

The chain has TRBV7-9 and TRBJ2-5, with 7 bases that match TRBD2. Losses at the gene ends were 6 bases for V and 3 bases for J; bases not matched to a gene: 4. The germline gives CDR1 SEHNR, CDR2 FQNEAQ (reference sequence). The CDR3 sequence is 13 residues long. The CDR3 bases are TGTGCCAGCAGAAGCGGGGTAGAAGAGACCCAGTACTTC. It is translated as CASRSGVEETQYF.